A single TCR beta chain is shown here with its context. This clonotype was picked up many times. Which antigen it targets is not known. Per-base quality was not reported, and no clone a single base away is much larger than it. Libraries were built with multiplex PCR. Reads for this sample came from an Illumina HiSeq 4000. TCR beta libraries were built with iRepertoire HTBI primers and Arm-PCR amplification of CDR3 regions. PCR products were gel purified before sequencing. From the authors' description of their analysis: Gene usage analysis of CDR3 amino acid clonotypes relied on the roughly 58 TRBV and around 13 TRBJ segments identified across samples. Filtered high-quality paired reads were merged into contigs using COPE and FqMerger. Contigs were aligned with BLAST to IMGT TRBV, TRBD and TRBJ reference genes, and CDR3 was defined per IMGT. Clonotypes above 0.1% frequency were classified as highly expanded clones. Shannon entropy served as the measure of repertoire diversity, while the Gini coefficient captured V-J evenness. A clonotype was considered public if more than one individual shared it. TCRdb ran its own pipeline on the public reads, namely fastp trimming at Q25 and MiXCR clone calling, and kept in-frame beta chains. Under each unique CDR3 protein, matching rows form one entry showing the most common genes and DNA. What appears here as the V and J calls and clone size reflects TCRdb's work, not the paper's. The sample profile shows 560,000 or so distinct CDR3 sequences; about 16% of them were found once. The top ten constitute approximately 12% of the sample.

This sample was taken from a study of regulatory T cells in long-lasting Graves disease (dated by TCRdb to the early 2020s). Study-wide context: Antithyroid drugs had been taken for less than 3 months by newly diagnosed Graves' disease patients. Peripheral blood TCR sequencing and RNA sequencing compared persistent Graves' disease patients with newly diagnosed Graves' disease patients. The study was registered as a clinical trial and conducted in China. A total of around 35 samples underwent TCR sequencing: approximately 13 from persistent and some 20 from newly diagnosed Graves' disease patients. General study outcomes and caveats: The small sample size was acknowledged by the authors as a limitation that may reduce accuracy. Because the primary lesion, thyroid tissue, could not be accessed, the study looked at peripheral blood alone. Sequencing and analysis were limited to the TCR beta chain. A larger number of public clonotypes was shared among persistent patients (fewer than 3,000) than among newly diagnosed patients (roughly 930). Compared with newly diagnosed patients, persistent Graves' disease patients had lower TCR Shannon entropy and fewer highly expanded clones, which suggests clonal expansion.

Explained via the paper, the time point label denotes: newly diagnosed GD, antithyroid drugs for less than 3 months. RNA was extracted from PBMCs in TRIzol for both TCR sequencing and RNA sequencing. The diagnosis of Graves' disease followed American Thyroid Association guidelines. The patients came from an endocrinology department in Xi'an, China. Each patient gave 7.5 to 10 milliliters of peripheral blood, collected in an EDTA anticoagulant tube. Ficoll Paque Plus density gradient separation was used to isolate PBMCs, and no additional T cell sorting was done. An Agilent 2100 Bioanalyzer and agarose gel were used to check RNA quality, while a NanoDrop 2000 measured RNA concentration. The data also belong to a second study, concerning T cells in Graves' hyperthyroidism and ophthalmopathy. Taken from the second paper: Stable Graves' hyperthyroidism was defined as no progression to ophthalmopathy during 18 months of follow-up. Hyperthyroidism patients were aged 18 to 65 years and newly diagnosed, with disease duration of less than 2 months. Any patient with an uncontrolled infection, another autoimmune disease, pregnancy or lactation was excluded. Clinical symptoms, serum thyroxine and TRAb, thyroid ultrasound, and orbital computed tomography formed the basis for the diagnoses. The first round of RT-PCR for the TCR CDR3 was performed with the HTBI primer set and the Qiagen OneStep RT-PCR kit. Most expanded thyroid clonotypes (frequency above 0.001) were also detected in blood, suggesting blood repertoires may reflect thyroid immune responses. A model built on a 13 V-J signature distinguished ophthalmopathy from stable hyperthyroidism, reaching roughly 88% sensitivity and around 81% specificity in cross-validation and 80%/75% in testing. In validation, the model predicted progression to ophthalmopathy a median of around 6.5 months before onset, with approximately 70% sensitivity and 72.22% specificity. To identify distinguishing TCR V-J signatures, a discovery cohort of some 100 patients was used, comprising 40 to 45 with Graves' ophthalmopathy and approximately 57 with stable Graves' hyperthyroidism. Prospective prediction of ophthalmopathy was tested in an independent validation cohort consisting of roughly 20 hyperthyroidism patients and approximately 16 patients who later progressed to ophthalmopathy. The approximately 90 discovery patients were randomly split 7:3 into training and test sets. The study also compared thyroid tissue and blood T-cell repertoires from several Graves' hyperthyroidism patients. Once sampling was done, hyperthyroidism patients were given methimazole at a starting dose of 30 mg daily, whereas ophthalmopathy patients were given high-dose intravenous methylprednisolone. Libraries were constructed in a second round of multiplex PCR, after which size selection and purification were carried out. Libraries were sequenced paired-end with 100 bp reads on an Illumina HiSeq2000. Raw data were processed with SOAPnuke, discarding reads with adapters, uncalled bases, mean Phred below 15, or no exact constant-primer or identifier match. High-quality paired reads were merged using COPE v1.2.5, and each unique nucleotide sequence was defined as a clonotype. Clonotypes were aligned to IMGT TRBV, TRBD and TRBJ reference segments using MiTCR v1.1. The analysis included only V-J combinations with a frequency above 0.0001, which together covered 99% to 99.2% of the repertoires. A TCS score was defined as the ratio of F50 (clonal expansion) to E x V (chaos), with BLOSUM62-based TCRdist applied between CDR3 peptides within each V-J. Welch's t-statistics and random forest reduced fewer than 600 V-J features to fewer than 15, which were used in a naive Bayes classifier (R e1071). Sample size was not statistically predetermined, and blinding of investigators to group allocation was not performed. TCR Vbeta CDR3 sequencing of 120 to 150 peripheral blood samples (approximately 44 ophthalmopathy, approximately 80 hyperthyroidism and approximately 17 progressor patients) is reported in the paper.

Sequencing used peripheral blood mononuclear cells (PBMCs), obtained at new diagnosis, from a patient treated with antithyroid drugs. This clonotype was sampled from a young man with Graves disease. Donor details come from another sample of the same person, matched by shared clones.

The DNA sequence follows: TGTGCCAGCAGCTTAGCCCTCGATGAGCAGTACTTC. It is translated as CASSLALDEQYF. The V and J segments used are TRBV7-9 and TRBJ2-7; the D gene cannot be named for sure. Relative to germline, V is 0 bases shorter and J is 7 bases shorter, with 7 bases between their ends. Taken from cysteine to phenylalanine, the CDR3 has 12 residues. Of the read, only the CDR3 DNA is kept; its 36 bases are in frame from base 1. In the germline V gene (reference sequence), CDR1 corresponds to SEHNR and CDR2 to FQNEAQ. The CDR3 plus the reference TRBV7-9 and TRBJ2-7 genes for the other parts give the full variable domain: DTGVSQNPRHKITKRGQNVTFRCDPISEHNRLYWYRQTLGQGPEFLTYFQNEAQLEKSRLLSDRFSAERPKGSFSTLEIQRTEQGDSAMYLCASSLALDEQYFGPGTRLTVT.